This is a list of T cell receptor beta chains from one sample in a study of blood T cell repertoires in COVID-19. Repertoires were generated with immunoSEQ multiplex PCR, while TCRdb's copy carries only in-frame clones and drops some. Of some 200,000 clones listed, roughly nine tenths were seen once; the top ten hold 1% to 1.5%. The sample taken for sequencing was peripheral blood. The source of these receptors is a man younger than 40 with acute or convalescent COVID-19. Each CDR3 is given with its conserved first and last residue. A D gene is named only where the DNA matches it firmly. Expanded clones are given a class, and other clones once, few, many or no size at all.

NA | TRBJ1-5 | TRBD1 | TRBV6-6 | CASRDLGTGKSQPQHF | TGTGCCAGCAGAGACTTAGGGACAGGGAAGAGTCAGCCCCAGCATTTT
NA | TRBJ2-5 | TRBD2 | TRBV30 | CAWVSGRWSETQYF | TGTGCCTGGGTGAGCGGGAGGTGGTCAGAGACCCAGTACTTC
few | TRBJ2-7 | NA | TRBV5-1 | CASSLSDPRQNYEQYF | TGCGCCAGCAGCTTATCCGACCCCCGACAAAACTACGAGCAGTACTTC
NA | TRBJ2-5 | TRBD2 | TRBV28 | CASSLYGTTTMETQYF | TGTGCCAGCAGTTTATATGGGACTACCACCATGGAGACCCAGTACTTC
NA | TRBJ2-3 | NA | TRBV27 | CASSFCPGGGVCTDTQYF | TGTGCCAGCAGTTTTTGCCCAGGTGGGGGCGTTTGCACAGATACGCAGTATTTT
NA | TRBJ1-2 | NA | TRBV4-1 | CASSHFWRSGPGDGYTF | TGCGCCAGCAGCCACTTCTGGAGGTCCGGGCCAGGGGATGGCTACACCTTC
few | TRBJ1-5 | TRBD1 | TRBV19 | CASSPQEQGHAQPQHF | TGTGCCAGTAGTCCTCAAGAACAGGGGCACGCTCAGCCCCAGCATTTT
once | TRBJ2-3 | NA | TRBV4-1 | CASSPRLLDTQYF | TGCGCCAGCAGCCCTCGACTGTTAGATACGCAGTATTTT
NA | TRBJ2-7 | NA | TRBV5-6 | CASSYSYEQYF | TGTGCCAGCAGTTATAGCTACGAGCAGTACTTC
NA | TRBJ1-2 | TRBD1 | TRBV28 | CASSLTGTGRNGYTF | TGTGCCAGCAGTTTAACCGGGACAGGGAGGAATGGCTACACCTTC
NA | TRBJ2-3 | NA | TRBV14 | CASSRYNRSPSTDTQYF | TGTGCCAGCAGCCGATATAACCGGTCCCCTAGCACAGATACGCAGTATTTT
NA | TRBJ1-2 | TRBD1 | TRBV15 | CATATGANYGYTF | TGTGCCACAGCGACAGGGGCTAACTATGGCTACACCTTC
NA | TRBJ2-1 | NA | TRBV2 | CASSEVGARANNEQFF | TGTGCCAGCAGTGAAGTGGGGGCGAGGGCCAACAATGAGCAGTTCTTC
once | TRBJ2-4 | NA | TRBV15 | CATRLYRAGPLAKNIQYF | TGTGCCACCAGACTTTACAGGGCCGGCCCACTAGCCAAAAACATTCAGTACTTC
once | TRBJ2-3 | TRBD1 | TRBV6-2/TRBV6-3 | CASSTTRYRGRRDTQYF | TGTGCCAGCAGTACGACAAGATACAGGGGGCGAAGAGATACGCAGTATTTT
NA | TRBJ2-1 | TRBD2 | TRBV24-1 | CATSDPTTSGGPPSSYNEQFF | TGTGCCACCAGTGATCCTACTACTAGCGGGGGGCCCCCGAGCTCCTACAATGAGCAGTTCTTC
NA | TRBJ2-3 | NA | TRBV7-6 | CASSLESWAGSTDTQYF | TGTGCCAGCAGCTTAGAGTCTTGGGCGGGGAGCACAGATACGCAGTATTTT
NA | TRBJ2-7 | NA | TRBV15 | CATSRGPGGYEQYF | TGTGCCACCAGCAGAGGGCCCGGGGGTTACGAGCAGTACTTC
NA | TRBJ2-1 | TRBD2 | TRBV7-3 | CASSFAVGTSGENEQFF | TGTGCCAGCAGCTTCGCCGTCGGGACTAGCGGGGAGAATGAGCAGTTCTTC
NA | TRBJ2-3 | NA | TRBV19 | CASSMVRGLTDTQYF | TGTGCCAGTAGTATGGTTAGGGGTCTCACAGATACGCAGTATTTT
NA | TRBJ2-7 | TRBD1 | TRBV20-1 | CSARQGTEQYF | TGCAGTGCGAGACAGGGAACCGAGCAGTACTTC
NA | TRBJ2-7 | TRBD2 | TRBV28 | CASRRSGRQIYEQYF | TGTGCCAGCAGGCGAAGCGGGAGGCAGATTTACGAGCAGTACTTC
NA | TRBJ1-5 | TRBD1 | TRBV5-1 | CASSRTGGSNQPQHF | TGCGCCAGCAGCAGGACAGGGGGCAGCAATCAGCCCCAGCATTTT
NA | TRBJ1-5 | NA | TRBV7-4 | CASGLNQPQHF | TGTGCCAGCGGACTAAATCAGCCCCAGCATTTT